Listed below are T cell receptor beta chains from one sample, sequenced in a study of CXCR3-negative and CXCR3-positive naive CD8 T cells. TCRdb derives one entry per CDR3 protein from the 5' RACE reads, leaving out DNA. The sample includes about 70,000 distinct CDR3 sequences. The sample was naive CXCR3+ CD8+ T cells from blood. Receptors were obtained from a human donor in good health. Some clones in this sample may be carry-over from other donors' samples. CDR3s include the opening cysteine and the closing phenylalanine or tryptophan. The order of the fields is CDR3 protein, V gene, J gene, clone size. Only some rows state a clone size, as once, few, many or a class for expanded clones.

CDR3 protein: CASSFRGTYEQYF
V gene: TRBV28
J gene: TRBJ2-7
clone size: .

CDR3 protein: CSARVHTSGGRYEQYF
V gene: TRBV29-1
J gene: TRBJ2-7
clone size: .

CDR3 protein: CASSPEAGNPLIRAFF
V gene: TRBV7-6
J gene: TRBJ1-1
clone size: .

CDR3 protein: CASSQEDVVGYSYEQYF
V gene: TRBV14
J gene: TRBJ2-7
clone size: .

CDR3 protein: CASSPRTSGAYEQYF
V gene: TRBV9
J gene: TRBJ2-7
clone size: .

CDR3 protein: CASSHGTGYGEQFF
V gene: TRBV3-1
J gene: TRBJ2-1
clone size: .

CDR3 protein: CASSQDGHEQYF
V gene: TRBV14
J gene: TRBJ2-7
clone size: .

CDR3 protein: CASSHLLEEQYF
V gene: TRBV3-1
J gene: TRBJ2-7
clone size: .

CDR3 protein: CASSSNSGTSNEKLFF
V gene: TRBV18
J gene: TRBJ1-4
clone size: .

CDR3 protein: CAISESRGKAYEQYF
V gene: TRBV10-3
J gene: TRBJ2-7
clone size: .

CDR3 protein: CASSLALLAVYEQYF
V gene: TRBV5-5
J gene: TRBJ2-7
clone size: .

CDR3 protein: CSAWGQGITEAFF
V gene: TRBV29-1
J gene: TRBJ1-1
clone size: .

CDR3 protein: CASSQEDRGLVGELFF
V gene: TRBV14
J gene: TRBJ2-2
clone size: medium-sized

CDR3 protein: CASSEGTGGYNEQFF
V gene: TRBV7-9
J gene: TRBJ2-1
clone size: .

CDR3 protein: CASRGGVRAWEQFF
V gene: TRBV12-3/TRBV12-4
J gene: TRBJ2-1
clone size: .

CDR3 protein: CASRTGGTETQYF
V gene: TRBV25-1
J gene: TRBJ2-5
clone size: .

CDR3 protein: CASSFGAGGYEQYF
V gene: TRBV11-1
J gene: TRBJ2-7
clone size: .

CDR3 protein: CASSFFYGAGYGYTF
V gene: TRBV7-2
J gene: TRBJ1-2
clone size: .

CDR3 protein: CSAGQGGQEQYF
V gene: TRBV29-1
J gene: TRBJ2-7
clone size: .

CDR3 protein: CASRRISTDWDTDYEQYF
V gene: TRBV6-2/TRBV6-3
J gene: TRBJ2-7
clone size: .

CDR3 protein: CASRPWGSSYNEQFF
V gene: TRBV7-3
J gene: TRBJ2-1
clone size: .

CDR3 protein: CASSPGTGAEKLFF
V gene: TRBV6-5
J gene: TRBJ1-4
clone size: .

CDR3 protein: CSVERKGQGIDTQYF
V gene: TRBV29-1
J gene: TRBJ2-3
clone size: .

CDR3 protein: CASSQSWETQYF
V gene: TRBV23-1
J gene: TRBJ2-5
clone size: .

CDR3 protein: CASTSRQAKTSTDTQYF
V gene: TRBV19
J gene: TRBJ2-3
clone size: .

CDR3 protein: CASSHPYPGQATDTQYF
V gene: TRBV4-2
J gene: TRBJ2-3
clone size: .

CDR3 protein: CASSYFASETQYF
V gene: TRBV6-2/TRBV6-3
J gene: TRBJ2-5
clone size: .

CDR3 protein: CASSQVSMGETDTQYF
V gene: TRBV4-1
J gene: TRBJ2-3
clone size: .

CDR3 protein: CASSLGNTEAFF
V gene: TRBV12-3/TRBV12-4
J gene: TRBJ1-1
clone size: medium-sized

CDR3 protein: CSVELVSSESYEQYF
V gene: TRBV29-1
J gene: TRBJ2-7
clone size: .

CDR3 protein: CASSFGQSSTFTYEQYF
V gene: TRBV7-8
J gene: TRBJ2-7
clone size: .

CDR3 protein: CASKWTSLEETQYF
V gene: TRBV6-2/TRBV6-3
J gene: TRBJ2-5
clone size: .

CDR3 protein: CASSFGTGGFYEQYF
V gene: TRBV28
J gene: TRBJ2-7
clone size: .

CDR3 protein: CASSLNTGGQPQHF
V gene: TRBV5-1
J gene: TRBJ1-5
clone size: .

CDR3 protein: CAIPGTSGDTGELFF
V gene: TRBV10-3
J gene: TRBJ2-2
clone size: .

CDR3 protein: CSVENTNSGTGAANVLTF
V gene: TRBV29-1
J gene: TRBJ2-6
clone size: .

CDR3 protein: CASQGGGYEQYF
V gene: TRBV7-9
J gene: TRBJ2-7
clone size: .

CDR3 protein: CSVAGDVGYEQYF
V gene: TRBV29-1
J gene: TRBJ2-7
clone size: .

CDR3 protein: CASSFVGRTNQPQHF
V gene: TRBV28
J gene: TRBJ1-5
clone size: .

CDR3 protein: CASSPQENTEAFF
V gene: TRBV12-3/TRBV12-4
J gene: TRBJ1-1
clone size: .